This T cell receptor beta chain was sequenced for a study of CD8+CD57+ T cells in acquired aplastic anemia. In the study overall: Sorted CD4+ plus CD8+ cells gave DNA averaging roughly 3 ug. Study findings and constraints: Between patients and controls, twenty-nine CD8+ CDR3 sequences were found in common.

This CDR3 comprises 16 residues. Germline CDR1 reads SGDLS; CDR2 reads YYNGEE. V lost 0 bases and J lost 1, with 12 bases in between. Profiling of TCR beta VDJ combinations and CDR3 sequences used genomic DNA as template. TCRdb reprocessed the reads with MiXCR, giving one entry per CDR3 protein. The sample records about 160,000 distinct CDR3 sequences, more than 40% being singletons. Sequencing involved patients with CD8+CD57+ cell expansion previously shown by flow cytometry. Receipt of therapy had not occurred in any patient by the time of blood sampling. A remark on this clonotype: Its antigen is unknown.

The sample taken for sequencing was sorted CD4+, CD8+, or CD8+CD57+ T cells (not recorded which) from PBMCs. The chain has TRBV9 and TRBJ2-3; D remains ambiguous. The sequence came from a human donor with aplastic anemia. The CDR3 here is CASSVAGRSRTDTQYF. The DNA for the CDR3 is TGTGCCAGCAGCGTAGCTGGGCGGAGCCGCACAGATACGCAGTATTTT.